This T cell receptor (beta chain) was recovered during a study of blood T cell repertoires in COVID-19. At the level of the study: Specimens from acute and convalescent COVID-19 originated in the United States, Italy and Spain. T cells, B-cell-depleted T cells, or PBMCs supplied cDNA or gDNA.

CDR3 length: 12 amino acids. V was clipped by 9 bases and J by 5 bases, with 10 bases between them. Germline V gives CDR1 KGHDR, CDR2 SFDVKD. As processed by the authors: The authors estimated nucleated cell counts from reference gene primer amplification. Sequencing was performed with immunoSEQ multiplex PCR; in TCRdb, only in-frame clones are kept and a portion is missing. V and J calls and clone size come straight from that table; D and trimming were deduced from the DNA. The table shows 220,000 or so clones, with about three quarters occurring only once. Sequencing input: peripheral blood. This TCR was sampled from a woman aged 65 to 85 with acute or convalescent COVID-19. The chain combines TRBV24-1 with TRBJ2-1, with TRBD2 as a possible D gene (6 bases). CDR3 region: CATQGTHNEQFF. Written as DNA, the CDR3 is TGTGCCACCCAAGGGACTCACAATGAGCAGTTCTTC.